What follows are 11 T cell receptor beta chains derived from one specimen sequenced in a study of blood T cell repertoires in COVID-19. Sequencing used immunoSEQ multiplex PCR; TCRdb keeps in-frame clones, though not all of them. This table holds under 45,000 clones, 80% to 90% found once. The sample was peripheral blood. These receptors were taken from a man aged 55 to 70 with active COVID-19.

The chain joins TRBV7-2 to TRBJ2-1, with TRBD2 identical over 10 bases. The CDR3 loop spans 17 amino acids. Germline V CDR1 and CDR2: SGHTA, FQGNSA. Unmatched junction bases numbered 8, after V lost 2 bases and J lost 4 bases. The CDR3 DNA sequence: TGTGCCAGCAGCTTAATTCTGGGACTAGCGATTTACAATGAGCAGTTCTTC. Its translation is CASSLILGLAIYNEQFF.

The chain uses TRBV7-9 and TRBJ2-2; 14 positions match TRBD2. The CDR3 length is 17 residues. Trimming at V came to 1 base and at J to 6 bases, leaving 4 bases not matched to a gene. Germline V gene sequence: CDR1 SEHNR, CDR2 FQNEAQ (reference sequence). This CDR3 is CASSLGLAGGPSGELFF. The CDR3 DNA reads as TGTGCCAGCAGCTTAGGACTAGCGGGAGGGCCTTCCGGGGAGCTGTTTTTT.

Written as DNA, the CDR3 is TGTGCCAGCAGCCAAGATTGGGGGCGGGAGCCCGGCACCGGGGAGCTGTTTTTT. Its translation: CASSQDWGREPGTGELFF. The J gene is TRBJ2-2, the V gene TRBV3-1 (or the pseudogene TRBV3-2); D might be TRBD2 (7 bases). The V end was cut by 0 bases, the J end by 4 bases, with 18 bases between. The CDR3 runs to 18 residues. Germline V gene lookup returns CDR1 LGHDT and CDR2 YNNKEL (reference sequence).

V usage is TRBV7-2 and J usage is TRBJ1-1; weak D call: TRBD1 (6 bases). With 5 bases removed from V and 0 bases from J, the gap between germline ends came to 13 bases. CDR1 and CDR2 (germline): SGHTA, FQGNSA. The CDR3 contains 15 residues. In DNA, the CDR3 is TGTGCCAGCAGCGGTACAGGGAGCTTGAACACTGAAGCTTTCTTT. This encodes CASSGTGSLNTEAFF.

The chain links TRBV5-1 to TRBJ2-7, with 8 bases matching TRBD2. The junction had 4 bases not matched to a gene; V was cut back by 0 bases and J by 2 bases. This CDR3 comprises 15 residues. Germline V gene sequence: CDR1 SGHRS, CDR2 YFSETQ. This CDR3 reads CASSLVPGGTYEQYF. The DNA for the CDR3 is TGCGCCAGCAGCTTGGTCCCGGGAGGGACCTACGAGCAGTACTTC.

The genes are TRBV28 and TRBJ2-7, with TRBD1 as a possible D gene (6 bases). The CDR3 contains 14 residues. Germline-derived CDR1 and CDR2 are MDHEN and SYDVKM. The germline V and J ends were trimmed by 3 bases and 1 base, with 10 bases remaining between them. The CDR3 protein is CASSFSDRSYEQYF. The CDR3 DNA reads as TGTGCCAGCAGTTTCTCGGACAGATCCTACGAGCAGTACTTC. Combining the CDR3 with reference TRBV28 and TRBJ2-7 gives the whole variable domain DVKVTQSSRYLVKRTGEKVFLECVQDMDHENMFWYRQDPGLGLRLIYFSYDVKMKEKGDIPEGYSVSREKKERFSLILESASTNQTSMYLCASSFSDRSYEQYFGPGTRLTVT.

The gene calls are TRBV10-3 and TRBJ2-5; D unclear. This CDR3 comprises 15 residues. Per the germline V gene, CDR1 is ENHRY and CDR2 is SYGVKD. Between the trimmed V and J ends, which lost 3 bases and 1 base, there was a span of 12 bases. The CDR3 coding sequence is TGTGCCATCAGTGACCCGCGCCAAACCCAAGAGACCCAGTACTTC. This codes for CAISDPRQTQETQYF.

In its sample, this clone was seen once. This chain uses TRBV4-3 with TRBJ2-7; D might be TRBD1 (5 bases). The V and J ends lost 5 bases and 6 bases respectively, with 11 bases between them. CDR3 size: 12 residues. CDR1 LGHNA and CDR2 YSLEER come from the germline V gene. DNA for the CDR3: TGCGCCAGCAGCGGTTTTAGGGGCGAGCAGTACTTC. Amino acid sequence: CASSGFRGEQYF.

Only one count was recorded for this clone. This rearrangement joins TRBV5-1 to TRBJ2-7; 15 bases are shared with TRBD2. V dropped 0 bases and J dropped 3; count of bases not matched to a gene: 7. The germline CDR1 and CDR2 sequences are SGHRS and YFSETQ. The CDR3 totals 18 residues. CDR3 sequence reads: CASSLGTSGRASIYEQYF. The DNA of the CDR3 is TGCGCCAGCAGCTTGGGGACTAGCGGGAGGGCCAGTATCTACGAGCAGTACTTC.

This chain links TRBV19 with TRBJ1-5; D call uncertain. The length of the CDR3 is 16 residues. Germline assignment: CDR1 LNHDA and CDR2 SQIVND (reference sequence). V lost 1 base to trimming and J lost 1 base, with 11 bases between them. The CDR3 DNA follows: TGTGCCAGTAGTATAGTTCGGGGTAAGAGCAATCAGCCCCAGCATTTT. Its protein is CASSIVRGKSNQPQHF.

This chain links TRBV10-3 with TRBJ2-7; D is ambiguous. Trimming shortened V by 0 bases and J by 7 bases, and 7 bases separated the two germline ends. The CDR3 is 12 amino acids. The germline gives CDR1 ENHRY, CDR2 SYGVKD. CDR3 nucleotide sequence: TGTGCCATCAGTGAGTCGAGGTGGGAGCAGTACTTC. This encodes CAISESRWEQYF.